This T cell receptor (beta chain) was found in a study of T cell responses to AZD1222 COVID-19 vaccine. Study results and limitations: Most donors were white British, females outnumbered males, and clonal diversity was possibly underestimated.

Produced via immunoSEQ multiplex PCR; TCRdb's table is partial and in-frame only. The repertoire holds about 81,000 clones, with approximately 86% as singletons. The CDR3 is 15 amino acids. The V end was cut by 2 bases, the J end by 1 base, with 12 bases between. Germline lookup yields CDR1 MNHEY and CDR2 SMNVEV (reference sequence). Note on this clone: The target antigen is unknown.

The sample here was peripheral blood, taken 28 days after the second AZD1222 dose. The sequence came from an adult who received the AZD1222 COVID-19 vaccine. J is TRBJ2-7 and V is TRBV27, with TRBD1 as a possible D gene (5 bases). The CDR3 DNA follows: TGTGCCAGCAGTTTAGGGCAGGGCTTTTCCTACGAGCAGTACTTC. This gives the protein CASSLGQGFSYEQYF.